The clone carrying this T cell receptor (beta chain) appeared a few times. The data are from a study of response to subunit inactivated influenza vaccine. TCRdb reprocessed the RT-PCR reads via MiXCR and lists one record per CDR3 protein. The repertoire includes roughly 500,000 distinct CDR3 sequences, roughly 25% of them detected once, and about 2.8% sits in the top ten. The sample also formed part of further work on T cells expressing NK-cell markers. From that second work: Libraries used 5'RACE template switching adding universal primer site and UMIs. Eight donors were sequenced, of whom seven were HCMV-seropositive, while the remaining one was HCMV-seronegative. In several experiments, sorting was restricted to alpha-beta TCR T cells by an anti-gamma-delta TCR antibody. The contribution of dominant NKG2C+ clonotypes to CD8+ T cells in five to seven donors was roughly 1.0-7.5%. It was still unclear whether expanded NKG2C+ T cell clones were HCMV specific.

The clonotype was recovered from a man aged 50-59 years who received an inactivated influenza vaccine. Sequenced here: CD4+ T cells sorted from PBMCs, sampled 11 to 12 days after vaccination.

CDR3: CASSPVETGLKELFF. CDR3 bases: TGTGCCAGCAGCCCTGTCGAGACAGGCCTCAAGGAGCTGTTTTTT. This sequence joins TRBV7-7 and TRBJ2-2; maybe TRBD1 (6 bases). The V and J ends lost 5 bases and 10 bases respectively, with 20 bases between them. Germline CDR1 reads SSHAT; CDR2 reads FNYEAQ (reference sequence). CDR3 length: 15 amino acids. Full variable domain (outside the CDR3, taken from reference TRBV7-7 and TRBJ2-2): GAGVSQSPRYKVTKRGQDVTLRCDPISSHATLYWYQQALGQGPEFLTYFNYEAQPDKSGLPSDRFSAERPEGSISTLTIQRTEQRDSAMYRCASSPVETGLKELFFGEGSRLTVL.